The clone carrying this T cell receptor beta chain was seen more than once but under ten times. Primed by a sample-barcoded 5' primer and a J-beta primer mix, a second PCR proceeded for roughly 7 to 12 cycles. TCRdb reanalysed the 5' RACE reads using MiXCR and keeps one entry per CDR3 protein. The sample has hundreds of thousands of distinct CDR3 sequences, more than 20% seen once. The data are from a study of blood T cells in healthy people across ages. The CDR3 sequence is 13 residues long. The germline V gene has CDR1 SGHAT and CDR2 FQNNGV. V was pared by 5 bases and J by 6 bases, with 6 bases of the junction left unmatched. Another study also made use of these data, one on T cells of mothers and their children. As that study records: Samples were provided by three healthy Caucasian mothers and their six children. The entire RNA extract went into cDNA synthesis at approximately 1.5 ug per 15 ul.

The chain is built from TRBV11-2 and TRBJ2-7; 8 bases agree with TRBD2. This sequence was found in a boy aged 5-17 years in good health. Specimen: blood. The CDR3 reads CASSRPAGVEQYF. DNA for the CDR3: TGTGCCAGCAGCCGACCAGCGGGAGTCGAGCAGTACTTC.